The clone carrying this TCR beta chain has just a few counts. Deletions cut 0 bases from V and 7 bases from J, with 13 bases between. Germline V lookup: CDR1 SGHNT, CDR2 YYREEE (reference sequence). The CDR3 totals 15 residues. Clones were read by immunoSEQ multiplex PCR, and TCRdb kept only the in-frame ones, dropping some. The sample has 150,000 to 200,000 clones; 82% are singletons. Recovered Cohort 3 donors showed two negative PCRs, clearance, or symptom resolution. This sample is drawn from a study of blood T cell repertoires in COVID-19. For the study at large: T cells, B-cell-depleted T cells, or PBMCs supplied cDNA or gDNA.

Sequenced: PBMCs or T cells enriched from blood (not recorded which). The clonotype originates from a man aged 50-59 years who had recovered from COVID-19. The chain employs TRBV5-4 and TRBJ2-2; D gene ambiguous. CDR3 nucleotide sequence: TGTGCCAGCAGCTTGGGGAACACGGGTCGCGGGGAGCTGTTTTTT. Protein sequence: CASSLGNTGRGELFF.